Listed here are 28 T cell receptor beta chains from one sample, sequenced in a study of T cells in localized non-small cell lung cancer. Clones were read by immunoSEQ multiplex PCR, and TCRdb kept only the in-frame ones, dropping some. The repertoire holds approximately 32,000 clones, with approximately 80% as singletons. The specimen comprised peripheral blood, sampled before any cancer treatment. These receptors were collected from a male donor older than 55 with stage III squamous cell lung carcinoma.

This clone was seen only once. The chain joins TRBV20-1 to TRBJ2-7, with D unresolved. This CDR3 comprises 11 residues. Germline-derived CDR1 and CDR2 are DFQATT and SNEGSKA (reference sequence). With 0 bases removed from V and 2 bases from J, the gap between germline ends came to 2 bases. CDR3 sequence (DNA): TGCAGTGCTAGAGATGCCTACGAGCAGTACTTC. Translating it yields CSARDAYEQYF.

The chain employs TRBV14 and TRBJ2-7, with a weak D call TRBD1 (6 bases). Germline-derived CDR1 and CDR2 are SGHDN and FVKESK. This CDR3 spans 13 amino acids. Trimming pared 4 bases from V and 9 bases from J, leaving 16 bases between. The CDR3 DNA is TGTGCCAGCAGCCCCATCAGGGGTGGCGGGCAGTACTTC. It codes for CASSPIRGGGQYF.

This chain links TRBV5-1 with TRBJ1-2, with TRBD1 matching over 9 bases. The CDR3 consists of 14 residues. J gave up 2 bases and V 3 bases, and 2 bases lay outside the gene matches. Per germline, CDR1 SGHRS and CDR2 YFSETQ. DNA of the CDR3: TGCGCCAGCAGCTCCGGGACAGGGAACTATGGCTACACCTTC. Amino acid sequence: CASSSGTGNYGYTF.

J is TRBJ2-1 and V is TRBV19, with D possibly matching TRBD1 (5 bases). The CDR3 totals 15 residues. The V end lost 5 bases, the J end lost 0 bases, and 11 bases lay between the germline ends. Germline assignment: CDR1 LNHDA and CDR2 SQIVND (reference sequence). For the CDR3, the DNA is TGTGCCAGTAGTCCACAGGTTAGCTCCTACAATGAGCAGTTCTTC. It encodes CASSPQVSSYNEQFF.

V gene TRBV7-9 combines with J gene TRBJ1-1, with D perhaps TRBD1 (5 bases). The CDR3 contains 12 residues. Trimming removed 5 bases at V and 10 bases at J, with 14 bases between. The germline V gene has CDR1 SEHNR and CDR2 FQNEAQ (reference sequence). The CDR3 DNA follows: TGTGCCAGCAGCATCGGGGACGAGGGAGCTTTCTTT. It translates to CASSIGDEGAFF.

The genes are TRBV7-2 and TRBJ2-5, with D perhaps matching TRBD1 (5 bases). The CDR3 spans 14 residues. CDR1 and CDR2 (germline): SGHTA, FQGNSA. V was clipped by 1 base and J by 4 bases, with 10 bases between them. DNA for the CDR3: TGTGCCAGCAGCTTAGAGGCAGGGCGAGAGACCCAGTACTTC. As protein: CASSLEAGRETQYF.

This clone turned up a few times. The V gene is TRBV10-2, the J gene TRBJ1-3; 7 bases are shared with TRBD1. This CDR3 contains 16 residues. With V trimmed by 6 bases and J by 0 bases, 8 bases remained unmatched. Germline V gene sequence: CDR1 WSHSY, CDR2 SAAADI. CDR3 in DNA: TGCGCCAGCAGCGGGACAGCTCTTTCCTCTGGAAACACCATATATTTT. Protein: CASSGTALSSGNTIYF.

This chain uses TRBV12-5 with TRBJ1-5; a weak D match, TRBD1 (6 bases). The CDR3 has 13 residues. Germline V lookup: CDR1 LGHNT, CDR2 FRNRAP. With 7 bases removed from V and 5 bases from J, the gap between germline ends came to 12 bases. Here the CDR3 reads CASASGGDQPQHF. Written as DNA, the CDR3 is TGTGCTAGTGCTAGTGGGGGCGATCAGCCCCAGCATTTT. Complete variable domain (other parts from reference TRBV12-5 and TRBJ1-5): DARVTQTPRHKVTEMGQEVTMRCQPILGHNTVFWYRQTMMQGLELLAYFRNRAPLDDSGMPKDRFSAEMPDATLATLKIQPSEPRDSAVYFCASASGGDQPQHFGDGTRLSIL.

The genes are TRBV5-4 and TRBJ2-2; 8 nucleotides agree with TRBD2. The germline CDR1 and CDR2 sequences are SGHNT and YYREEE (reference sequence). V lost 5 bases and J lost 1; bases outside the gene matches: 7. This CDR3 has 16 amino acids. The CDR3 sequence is CASRPVAGGNTGELFF. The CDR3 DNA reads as TGTGCCAGCAGACCCGTGGCGGGAGGGAACACCGGGGAGCTGTTTTTT.

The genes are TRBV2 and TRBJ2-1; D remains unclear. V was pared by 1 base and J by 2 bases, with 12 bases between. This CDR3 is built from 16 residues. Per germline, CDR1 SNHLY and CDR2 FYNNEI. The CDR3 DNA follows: TGTGCCAGCAGTGAAGTGACCAAGTCTGCCTACAATGAGCAGTTCTTC. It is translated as CASSEVTKSAYNEQFF. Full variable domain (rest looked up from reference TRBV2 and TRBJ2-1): EPEVTQTPSHQVTQMGQEVILRCVPISNHLYFYWYRQILGQKVEFLVSFYNNEISEKSEIFDDQFSVERPDGSNFTLKIRSTKLEDSAMYFCASSEVTKSAYNEQFFGPGTRLTVL.

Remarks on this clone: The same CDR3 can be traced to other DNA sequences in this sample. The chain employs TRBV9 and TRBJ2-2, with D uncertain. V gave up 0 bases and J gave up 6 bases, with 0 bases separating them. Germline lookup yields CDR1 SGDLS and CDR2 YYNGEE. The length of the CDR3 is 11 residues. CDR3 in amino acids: CASSVAGELFF. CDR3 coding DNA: TGTGCCAGCAGCGTAGCCGGGGAGCTGTTTTTT.

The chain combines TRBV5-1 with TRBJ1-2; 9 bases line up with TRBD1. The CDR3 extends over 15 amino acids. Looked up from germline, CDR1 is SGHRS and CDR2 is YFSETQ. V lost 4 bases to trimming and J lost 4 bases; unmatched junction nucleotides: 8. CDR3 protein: CASSGDRVSGYGYTF. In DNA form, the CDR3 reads TGCGCCAGCAGCGGGGACAGGGTTTCTGGCTATGGCTACACCTTC.

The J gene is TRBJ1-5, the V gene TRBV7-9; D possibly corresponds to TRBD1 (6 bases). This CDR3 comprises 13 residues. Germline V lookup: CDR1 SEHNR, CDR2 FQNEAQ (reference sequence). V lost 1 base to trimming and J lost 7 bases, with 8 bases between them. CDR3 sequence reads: CASSLEGGQPQHF. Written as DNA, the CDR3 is TGTGCCAGCAGCTTAGAGGGGGGCCAGCCCCAGCATTTT.

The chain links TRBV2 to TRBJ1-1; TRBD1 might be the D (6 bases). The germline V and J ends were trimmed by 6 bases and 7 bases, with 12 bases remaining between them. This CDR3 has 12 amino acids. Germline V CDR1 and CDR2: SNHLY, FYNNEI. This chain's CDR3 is CASRRRGLEAFF. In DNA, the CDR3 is TGTGCCAGCAGAAGGCGGGGGCTTGAAGCTTTCTTT.

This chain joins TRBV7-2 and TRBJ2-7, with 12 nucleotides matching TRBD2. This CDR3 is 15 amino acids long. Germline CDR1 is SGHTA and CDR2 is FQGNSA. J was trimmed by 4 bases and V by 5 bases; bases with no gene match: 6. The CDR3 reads CASSPWTSGAYEQYF. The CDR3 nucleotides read TGTGCCAGCAGCCCGTGGACTAGCGGGGCTTACGAGCAGTACTTC. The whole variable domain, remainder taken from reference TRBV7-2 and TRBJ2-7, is GAGVSQSPSNKVTEKGKDVELRCDPISGHTALYWYRQSLGQGLEFLIYFQGNSAPDKSGLPSDRFSAERTGGSVSTLTIQRTQQEDSAVYLCASSPWTSGAYEQYFGPGTRLTVT.

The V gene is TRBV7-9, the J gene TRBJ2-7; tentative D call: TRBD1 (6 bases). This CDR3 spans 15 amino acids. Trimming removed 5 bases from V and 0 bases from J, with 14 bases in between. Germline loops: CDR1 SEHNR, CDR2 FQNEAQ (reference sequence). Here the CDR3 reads CASSPLGGVSYEQYF. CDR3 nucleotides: TGTGCCAGCAGCCCTCTTGGGGGCGTCTCCTACGAGCAGTACTTC.

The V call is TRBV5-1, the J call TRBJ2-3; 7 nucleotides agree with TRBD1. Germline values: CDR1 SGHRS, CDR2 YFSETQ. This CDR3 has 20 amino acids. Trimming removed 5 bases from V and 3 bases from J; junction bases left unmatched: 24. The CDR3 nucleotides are TGCGCCAGCAGACCATACGCCTTGAGGGGGCTAGACAAGGCGACAGATACGCAGTATTTT. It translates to CASRPYALRGLDKATDTQYF. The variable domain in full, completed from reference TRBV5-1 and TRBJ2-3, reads KAGVTQTPRYLIKTRGQQVTLSCSPISGHRSVSWYQQTPGQGLQFLFEYFSETQRNKGNFPGRFSGRQFSNSRSEMNVSTLELGDSALYLCASRPYALRGLDKATDTQYFGPGTRLTVL.

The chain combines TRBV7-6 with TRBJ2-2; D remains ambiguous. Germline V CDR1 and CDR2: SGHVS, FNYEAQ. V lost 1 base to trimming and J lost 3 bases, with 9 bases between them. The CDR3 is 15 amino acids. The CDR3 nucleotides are TGTGCCAGCAGCTTAGAGGACGTAGACACCGGGGAGCTGTTTTTT. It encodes CASSLEDVDTGELFF.

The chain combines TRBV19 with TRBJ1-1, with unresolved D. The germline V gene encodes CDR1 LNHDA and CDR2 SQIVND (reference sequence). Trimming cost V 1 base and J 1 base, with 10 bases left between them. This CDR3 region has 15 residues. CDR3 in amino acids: CASSIVLPANTEAFF. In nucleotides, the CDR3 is TGTGCCAGTAGTATAGTTTTGCCAGCGAACACTGAAGCTTTCTTT.

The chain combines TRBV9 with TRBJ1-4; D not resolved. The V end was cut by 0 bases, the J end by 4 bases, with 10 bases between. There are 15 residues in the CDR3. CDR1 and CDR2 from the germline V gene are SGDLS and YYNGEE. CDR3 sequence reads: CASSVAYSYNEKLFF. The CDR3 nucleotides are TGTGCCAGCAGCGTAGCTTACTCCTATAATGAAAAACTGTTTTTT. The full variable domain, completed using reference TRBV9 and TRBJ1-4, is DSGVTQTPKHLITATGQRVTLRCSPRSGDLSVYWYQQSLDQGLQFLIQYYNGEERAKGNILERFSAQQFPDLHSELNLSSLELGDSALYFCASSVAYSYNEKLFFGSGTQLSVL.

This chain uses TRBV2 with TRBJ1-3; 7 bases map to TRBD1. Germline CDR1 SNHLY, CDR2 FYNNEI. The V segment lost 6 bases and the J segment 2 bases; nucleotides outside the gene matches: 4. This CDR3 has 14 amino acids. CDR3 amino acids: CASRATGAGNTIYF. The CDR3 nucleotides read TGTGCCAGCAGAGCTACAGGGGCTGGAAACACCATATATTTT.

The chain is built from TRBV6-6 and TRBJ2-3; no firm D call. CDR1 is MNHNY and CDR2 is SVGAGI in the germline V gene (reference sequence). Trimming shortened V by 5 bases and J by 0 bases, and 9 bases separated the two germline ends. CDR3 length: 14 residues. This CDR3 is CASSDRASTDTQYF. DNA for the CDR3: TGTGCCAGCAGTGACCGAGCTAGCACAGATACGCAGTATTTT.

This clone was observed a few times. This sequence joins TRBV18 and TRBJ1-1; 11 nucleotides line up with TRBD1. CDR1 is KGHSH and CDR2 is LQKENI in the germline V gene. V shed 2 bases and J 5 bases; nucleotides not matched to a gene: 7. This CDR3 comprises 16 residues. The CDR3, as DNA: TGTGCCAGCTCACCAAACGGACAGGGGGCGCGAACTGAAGCTTTCTTT. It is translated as CASSPNGQGARTEAFF. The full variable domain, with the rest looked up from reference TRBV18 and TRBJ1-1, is NAGVMQNPRHLVRRRGQEARLRCSPMKGHSHVYWYRQLPEEGLKFMVYLQKENIIDESGMPKERFSAEFPKEGPSILRIQQVVRGDSAAYFCASSPNGQGARTEAFFGQGTRLTVV.

CDR3 bases: TGTGCCAGCAGCTTAGGGTCTAGCGGGAGTACCGGGGAGCTGTTTTTT. It specifies CASSLGSSGSTGELFF. This chain uses TRBV7-6 with TRBJ2-2, with 10 positions matching TRBD2. V was clipped by 1 base and J by 5 bases; unmatched bases: 4. Germline V gives CDR1 SGHVS, CDR2 FNYEAQ. The CDR3 is 16 residues long.

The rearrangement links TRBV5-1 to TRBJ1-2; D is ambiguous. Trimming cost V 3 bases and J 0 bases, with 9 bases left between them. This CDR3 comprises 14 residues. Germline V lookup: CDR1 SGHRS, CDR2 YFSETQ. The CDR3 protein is CASSSEPTNYGYTF. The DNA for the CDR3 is TGCGCCAGCAGCTCCGAGCCGACTAACTATGGCTACACCTTC.

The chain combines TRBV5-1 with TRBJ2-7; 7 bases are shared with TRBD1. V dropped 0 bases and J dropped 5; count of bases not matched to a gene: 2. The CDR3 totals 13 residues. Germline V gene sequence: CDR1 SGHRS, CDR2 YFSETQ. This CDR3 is CASSLEGGHEQYF. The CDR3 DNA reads TGCGCCAGCAGCTTGGAAGGGGGCCACGAGCAGTACTTC.

This chain's CDR3 is CASRISNEQFF. The CDR3 DNA sequence: TGTGCCAGCAGGATAAGCAATGAGCAGTTCTTC. The J gene is TRBJ2-1, the V gene TRBV2; no firm D call. The germline gives CDR1 SNHLY, CDR2 FYNNEI. Trimming cost V 6 bases and J 6 bases, with 6 bases left between them. There are 11 residues in the CDR3.

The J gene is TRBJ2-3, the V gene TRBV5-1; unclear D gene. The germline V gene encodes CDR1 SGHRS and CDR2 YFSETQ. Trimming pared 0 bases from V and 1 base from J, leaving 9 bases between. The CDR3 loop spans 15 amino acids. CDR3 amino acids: CASSLADKRTDTQYF. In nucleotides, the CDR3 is TGCGCCAGCAGCTTGGCGGATAAACGCACAGATACGCAGTATTTT.